This T cell receptor (beta chain) was identified in a study of human T cells and chemical hapten exposure (dated by TCRdb to the early 2020s). Study-wide context: For sensitization, 2% DPC in acetone was applied to a 2 cm by 2 cm area of upper inner arm skin. Throughout the study period of about 23 weeks, patients also received therapeutic DPC doses to the scalp every week. Patch testing was done on the upper back using Finn chambers containing 0.01% DPC, and results were scored after 6 days according to International Contact Dermatitis Research Group standards. Alopecia areata with under or over 50% scalp involvement, alopecia totalis and alopecia universalis were represented in the patient cohort, which was mostly female. Libraries were pooled for sequencing, and variation in per-sample TCR yields was attributed mainly to small differences in library volumes within the pool. Peripheral blood TCR repertoire changes were tracked in vivo in alopecia patients during primary and secondary sensitization to the hapten diphenylcyclopropenone (DPC). Blood samples were taken from patients before sensitization (week 0) and at 2, 6 and about 24 weeks after DPC sensitization. For TCR sequencing, blood came from over 25 alopecia patients at anywhere from one to four time points (pre-sensitization, 2, 6 and 24 weeks).

Libraries came from RACE. The listed sequencing device is NextSeq 500. Library preparation attached unique molecular identifiers to individual cDNA molecules for quantitative, reproducible TCR counting. For every blood RNA sample, sequencing covered both the TCR alpha and TCR beta chains. The study's processing was this. The median number of TCRs per sample was over 95,000, ranging from 23,224 to 690,600. The Decombinator software suite was used to annotate V, J and CDR3 in the TCR reads. For PS versus PT1 abundance plots, all samples were subsampled to the same number of TCRs (28,000). TCRs were defined as expanded if absent before sensitization and observed at least eight times at the 2-week time point. TCRdb passed the public sequencing reads through fastp at Q25 and MiXCR, retaining productive beta sequences. Each CDR3 protein appears once, grouped with its most common genes and DNA. These V and J calls originate from TCRdb's pipeline instead of the authors' own analysis. This sample lists roughly 98,000 distinct CDR3 sequences; 12% were detected once. The top ten constitute approximately 2.1% of the sample.

Points the paper makes about the study in general: Compared with pre-sensitization or healthy control sets, expanded TCRs formed significantly more large CDR3 similarity clusters, which is consistent with antigen-driven responses. Repeated subsampling changed both the strength of the expansion versus patch-test correlation and the threshold at which the correlation became significant. DPC sensitization did not change how many TCRs were above 1 in 1000 frequency, and no evidence was found of alterations in global repertoire structure. Patch test score correlated positively with the number of PT1 expanded TCRs, reaching significance at thresholds 8, 16 and 32 but not at 4. Because all patients had alopecia, a presumed autoimmune disease, the immune response of the patients might differ from that of healthy individuals.

This clonotype occurred a few times. It has no known antigen specificity. One base away there is no much larger clone; base qualities are not given. Including cysteine and phenylalanine, the CDR3 has 18 amino acids. Of all the DNA, just the CDR3 is kept, 54 bases in frame from base 1. This specimen's time point label, interpreted: patch test 1, 2 weeks after DPC sensitization. Reading the label with the study, this specimen's treatment or condition is: therapeutic diphenylcyclopropenone sensitization with weekly scalp DPC. Blood at each patch-test visit was drawn before the patch test was applied. Eligible patients were aged 18 to 70, diagnosed with alopecia, deemed suitable for DPC therapy, and excluded if pregnant. Total RNA was isolated from unfractionated whole blood collected in Tempus Blood RNA tubes.

The V and J genes are TRBV21-1 and TRBJ2-1; the tabulated D call, TRBD2, remains unverified against the DNA. TRBV21-1 represents a pseudogene. The receptor was derived from a middle-aged woman with alopecia areata. Some clones in this sample may be carry-over from other donors' samples. Source: whole blood, taken in connection with sensitization to the hapten diphenylcyclopropenone (DPC). The DNA is as follows: TGTGCCAGCATCCCAAGAATAAAAGCTAGCGGGAGGCCGAATGAGCAGTTCTTC. Its protein is CASIPRIKASGRPNEQFF.